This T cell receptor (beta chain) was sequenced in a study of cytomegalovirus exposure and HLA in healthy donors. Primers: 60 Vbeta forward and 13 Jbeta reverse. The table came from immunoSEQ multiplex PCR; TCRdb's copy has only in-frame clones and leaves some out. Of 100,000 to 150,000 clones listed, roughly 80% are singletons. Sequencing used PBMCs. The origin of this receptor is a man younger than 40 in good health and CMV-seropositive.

CDR3 sequence: CASSLALFGLAAGYEQYF. The CDR3 DNA reads TGTGCCAGCAGCTTAGCTCTATTCGGGCTAGCGGCAGGCTACGAGCAGTACTTC. The chain couples TRBV7-9 to TRBJ2-7; 7 positions agree with TRBD2. Trimming at V came to 0 bases and at J to 3 bases, leaving 14 bases not matched to a gene. Germline loops: CDR1 SEHNR, CDR2 FQNEAQ (reference sequence). The CDR3 has 18 residues. The whole variable domain, remainder taken from reference TRBV7-9 and TRBJ2-7, is DTGVSQNPRHKITKRGQNVTFRCDPISEHNRLYWYRQTLGQGPEFLTYFQNEAQLEKSRLLSDRFSAERPKGSFSTLEIQRTEQGDSAMYLCASSLALFGLAAGYEQYFGPGTRLTVT.